This T cell receptor (beta chain) was captured by sequencing in a study of control samples from healthy donors and cancer patients (dated by TCRdb to the early 2020s). In the germline V gene (reference sequence), CDR1 corresponds to DFQATT and CDR2 to SNEGSKA. Trimming costs V 3 bases and J 5 bases, and their ends lie 10 bases apart. Including the terminal cysteine and phenylalanine, the CDR3 comprises 12 residues. The entry retains the CDR3 DNA only, 36 bases that are in frame from base 1. This clone was counted only a few times. Its target antigen remains unknown. No qualities accompany the bases; no much larger clone lies one base away. Other nucleotide sequences in the sample specify the same CDR3. Preparation of the library involved the immunoSEQ multiplex PCR assay. TCRdb retrieved this table from immuneACCESS and kept in-frame rearrangements only. Not all clones are present; in checked studies, unresolved V genes account for under half, and no reason is known for the remainder. Here the sample has 24,000 or so clones; more than 70% occur a single time. Jointly, the top ten make up roughly 40% of the sample.

The sample was PBMCs. In this chain, TRBV20-1 is recombined with TRBJ1-1; TRBD1 is perhaps the D gene, given 5 matching bases. This sequence was found in a man aged 60 to 69 with head and neck cancer. The DNA reads as follows: TGCAGTGCTAGTGGGGGGGGGACTGAAGCTTTCTTT. The encoded protein is CSASGGGTEAFF.